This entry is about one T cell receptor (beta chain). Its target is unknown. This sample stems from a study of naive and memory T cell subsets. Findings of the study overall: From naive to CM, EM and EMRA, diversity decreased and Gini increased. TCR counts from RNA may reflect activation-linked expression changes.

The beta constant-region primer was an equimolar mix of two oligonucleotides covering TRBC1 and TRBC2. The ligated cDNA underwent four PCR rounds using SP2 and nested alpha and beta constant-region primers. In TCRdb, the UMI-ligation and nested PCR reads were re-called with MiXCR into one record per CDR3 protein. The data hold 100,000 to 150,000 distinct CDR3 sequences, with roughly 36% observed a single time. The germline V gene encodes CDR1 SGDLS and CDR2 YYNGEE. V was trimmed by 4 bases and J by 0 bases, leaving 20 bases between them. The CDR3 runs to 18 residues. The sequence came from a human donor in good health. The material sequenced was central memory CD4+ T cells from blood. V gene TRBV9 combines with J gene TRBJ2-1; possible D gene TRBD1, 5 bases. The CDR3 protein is CASSPRSGATSSYNEQFF. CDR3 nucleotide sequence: TGTGCCAGCAGCCCCCGGAGTGGGGCGACGAGCTCCTACAATGAGCAGTTCTTC.